Shown below are 23 T cell receptor beta chains from a single sample sequenced in a study of T cell repertoires in cytomegalovirus infection. TCRdb re-derived calls from the reads in MiXCR, one entry per CDR3 protein. The sample has about 570,000 distinct CDR3 sequences; 40% are singletons. No cognate antigen is known for these TCRs. The source material was cultured PBMCs, sampled from culture after CMV antigen stimulation. The origin of the receptors is a human donor in good health (CMV status not recorded). Some clones in this sample may be carry-over from other donors' samples.

The rearrangement links TRBV6-1 to TRBJ2-5, with 11 positions matching TRBD2. V dropped 3 bases and J dropped 7; count of bases not matched to a gene: 4. This CDR3 region has 14 residues. The germline V gene has CDR1 MNHNS and CDR2 SASEGT. The DNA for the CDR3 is TGTGCCAGCAGTGATGGTAGCGGGGGGGGGACCCAGTACTTC. Its protein product is CASSDGSGGGTQYF.

The genes are TRBV7-2 and TRBJ2-1; 9 bases align to TRBD1. The CDR3 is made up of 18 amino acids. Unmatched junction bases numbered 18, after V lost 4 bases and J lost 8 bases. The germline CDR1 and CDR2 sequences are SGHTA and FQGNSA. Here the CDR3 reads CASSSETLMGTGRHEQFF. CDR3 nucleotide sequence: TGTGCCAGCAGCTCGGAAACCTTAATGGGGACAGGGAGACATGAGCAGTTCTTC.

The chain joins TRBV19 to TRBJ1-5; D possibly corresponds to TRBD1 (6 bases). Germline V gene lookup returns CDR1 LNHDA and CDR2 SQIVND (reference sequence). The CDR3 is 13 amino acids. Between the trimmed V and J ends, which lost 9 bases and 7 bases, there was a span of 16 bases. The CDR3 coding sequence is TGTGCCAGCAGCGGGGGGGCTGGCCAGCCCCAGCATTTT. Translating it yields CASSGGAGQPQHF.

In DNA, the CDR3 is TGTGCCAGCAGCTTGGACTTGGGGTCCGCAGATACGCAGTATTTT. It yields the protein CASSLDLGSADTQYF. The V call is TRBV7-2, the J call TRBJ2-3; possibly TRBD2 for D (5 bases). Trimming stripped 3 bases from V and 4 bases from J, with 14 bases between. This CDR3 comprises 15 residues. Per the germline V gene, CDR1 is SGHTA and CDR2 is FQGNSA.

This clonotype was detected only a few times. The J gene is TRBJ1-1, the V gene TRBV7-9; D gene uncertain. V lost 7 bases, J lost 6 bases, and 12 bases lay in between. Germline CDR1 is SEHNR and CDR2 is FQNEAQ (reference sequence). The CDR3 runs to 12 residues. CDR3 DNA: TGTGCCAGCACCGACCCCGTGGCTGAAGCTTTCTTT. It yields the protein CASTDPVAEAFF. The whole variable domain, remainder taken from reference TRBV7-9 and TRBJ1-1, is DTGVSQNPRHKITKRGQNVTFRCDPISEHNRLYWYRQTLGQGPEFLTYFQNEAQLEKSRLLSDRFSAERPKGSFSTLEIQRTEQGDSAMYLCASTDPVAEAFFGQGTRLTVV.

The gene calls are TRBV19 and TRBJ2-2, with no clear D. The CDR3 extends over 14 amino acids. The V gene's germline CDR1 is LNHDA and CDR2 SQIVND (reference sequence). The V end lost 5 bases, the J end lost 6 bases, and 13 bases lay between the germline ends. CDR3 loop: CASSPLVGPGELFF. The DNA for the CDR3 is TGTGCCAGTAGTCCTCTCGTAGGCCCCGGGGAGCTGTTTTTT.

The chain uses TRBV7-2 and TRBJ2-7; 7 bases are shared with TRBD2. The junction had 7 bases not matched to a gene; V was cut back by 5 bases and J by 3 bases. Germline CDR1 and CDR2: SGHTA and FQGNSA. This CDR3 region has 14 residues. Here the CDR3 DNA reads TGTGCCAGCAGCCCGGGACCGGGGGGCTACGAGCAGTACTTC. Protein product: CASSPGPGGYEQYF.

The chain recombines TRBV7-2 with TRBJ2-7, with TRBD1 matching over 7 bases. The germline gives CDR1 SGHTA, CDR2 FQGNSA. Trimming at V came to 1 base and at J to 3 bases, leaving 9 bases not matched to a gene. The CDR3 runs to 16 residues. CDR3 residues: CASSLGGGGVGYEQYF. CDR3 DNA: TGTGCCAGCAGCTTAGGAGGGGGCGGAGTCGGCTACGAGCAGTACTTC.

The chain combines TRBV27 with TRBJ2-1; a possible D gene is TRBD2 (6 bases). Germline V lookup: CDR1 MNHEY, CDR2 SMNVEV (reference sequence). This CDR3 has 15 amino acids. Deletions cut 6 bases from V and 0 bases from J, with 12 bases between. CDR3 sequence (DNA): TGTGCCAGCAGGCAGCGGGCCGACTCCTACAATGAGCAGTTCTTC. Amino acid sequence: CASRQRADSYNEQFF.

This clonotype was detected many times. The V and J genes are TRBV7-2 and TRBJ1-1; 7 bases agree with TRBD1. With V trimmed by 0 bases and J by 0 bases, 1 base remained unmatched. The CDR3 extends over 15 amino acids. CDR1 and CDR2 from the germline V gene are SGHTA and FQGNSA. The CDR3 nucleotides are TGTGCCAGCAGCTTAGCGGACAGGCTGAACACTGAAGCTTTCTTT. Protein: CASSLADRLNTEAFF.

The rearrangement uses TRBV7-3 and TRBJ2-5; possibly TRBD2 for D (5 bases). From germline, CDR1 is SGHTA and CDR2 FQGTGA. Trimming took 2 bases from V and 4 from J, leaving 11 bases between them. The CDR3 runs to 14 residues. The chain's CDR3 is CASSLSQAGETQYF. CDR3 DNA sequence: TGTGCCAGCAGCTTATCGCAGGCGGGAGAGACCCAGTACTTC.

This clonotype was seen once. The genes are TRBV11-2 and TRBJ2-2; D possibly uses TRBD1 or TRBD2 (6 bases each). CDR1 and CDR2 from the germline V gene are SGHAT and FQNNGV. V was trimmed by 0 bases and J by 3 bases, leaving 14 bases between them. The CDR3 is made up of 17 amino acids. The CDR3 is CASSLDSWGADTGELFF. Written as DNA, the CDR3 is TGTGCCAGCAGCTTAGATTCGTGGGGGGCCGACACCGGGGAGCTGTTTTTT.

This clonotype was detected a few times. The CDR3 sequence: CASGRGTSDPQETQYF. As DNA, the CDR3 is TGTGCCAGCGGGCGCGGGACTAGCGACCCGCAAGAGACCCAGTACTTC. V is TRBV6-6 and J is TRBJ2-5; 10 positions agree with TRBD2. Germline CDR1 reads MNHNY; CDR2 reads SVGAGI (reference sequence). This CDR3 comprises 16 residues. The trim removed 8 bases at V and 2 bases at J, leaving 11 bases unmatched.

This clonotype was detected a few times. This chain uses TRBV7-2 with TRBJ2-7; TRBD2 is a possible D gene (6 bases). The germline V gene encodes CDR1 SGHTA and CDR2 FQGNSA. Trimming cost V 3 bases and J 4 bases, with 10 bases left between them. The CDR3 has 13 amino acids. The CDR3 DNA follows: TGTGCCAGCAGCTTTTTAGGGAGGTACGAGCAGTACTTC. It yields the protein CASSFLGRYEQYF.

V gene TRBV6-2 or TRBV6-3 combines with J gene TRBJ2-7; 9 nucleotides align to TRBD1. This CDR3 spans 16 amino acids. V dropped 2 bases and J dropped 5; count of bases not matched to a gene: 10. From germline, CDR1 is MNHEY and CDR2 SVGEGT. The CDR3 is CASSYTRHRGRDEQYF. As DNA, the CDR3 is TGTGCCAGCAGTTACACGCGCCACAGGGGGCGGGACGAGCAGTACTTC.

The chain uses TRBV5-1 and TRBJ1-3; D remains ambiguous. The CDR3 is made up of 14 amino acids. The germline gives CDR1 SGHRS, CDR2 YFSETQ. V lost 3 bases, J lost 2 bases, and 9 bases lay in between. The CDR3 protein is CASSSNGAGNTIYF. The CDR3 bases are TGCGCCAGCAGCTCAAATGGCGCTGGAAACACCATATATTTT.

The chain links TRBV12-3 or TRBV12-4 to TRBJ1-3; 9 nucleotides agree with TRBD1. J lost 4 bases, V lost 3 bases, and 13 bases had no gene match. The CDR3 contains 18 residues. The CDR3, as DNA: TGTGCCAGCAGTTTTGCCTCGATCAGGACAGGGGCAGGAAACACCATATATTTT. Protein sequence: CASSFASIRTGAGNTIYF.

This clonotype is a singleton in its sample. V is TRBV12-3 or TRBV12-4 and J is TRBJ1-5, with no clear D. This CDR3 has 14 amino acids. V was pared by 2 bases and J by 6 bases, with 11 bases between. The CDR3 reads CASSLSTYGQPQHF. CDR3 nucleotides: TGTGCCAGCAGTTTATCCACTTACGGTCAGCCCCAGCATTTT.

This clonotype was seen only a few times. The V gene is TRBV30, the J gene TRBJ1-4; tentative D call: TRBD1 (6 bases). The length of the CDR3 is 14 residues. The V end lost 2 bases, the J end lost 2 bases, and 9 bases lay between the germline ends. Germline CDR1 is GTSNPN and CDR2 is SVGIG (reference sequence). The CDR3 sequence is CAWSRGATNEKLFF. The CDR3 DNA reads as TGTGCCTGGAGTCGGGGGGCGACTAATGAAAAACTGTTTTTT.

The V gene is TRBV2, the J gene TRBJ1-5, with D perhaps TRBD1 (5 bases). The CDR3 totals 16 residues. In germline, CDR1 is SNHLY, CDR2 FYNNEI. The V end lost 4 bases, the J end lost 1 base, and 14 bases lay between the germline ends. The CDR3 loop is CASSGRGRESNQPQHF. The CDR3 DNA reads as TGTGCCAGCAGTGGTCGGGGCCGGGAGAGCAATCAGCCCCAGCATTTT.

This clonotype showed up just a few times. The gene calls are TRBV7-2 and TRBJ2-5; D is undetermined. V was clipped by 3 bases and J by 5 bases, with 13 bases between them. The CDR3 contains 14 residues. Germline V gene sequence: CDR1 SGHTA, CDR2 FQGNSA. The CDR3 loop is CASSFNVGSETQYF. The CDR3 coding sequence is TGTGCCAGCAGCTTTAATGTGGGTAGCGAGACCCAGTACTTC.

This clonotype was seen only a few times. V and J are TRBV6-1 and TRBJ2-7; D is unresolved. V dropped 3 bases and J dropped 3 bases, with 9 bases sitting between them. The CDR3 is 13 amino acids. CDR1 MNHNS and CDR2 SASEGT come from the germline V gene. The CDR3 reads CASSDRLSYEQYF. CDR3 bases: TGTGCCAGCAGTGACCGACTTAGCTACGAGCAGTACTTC.

This chain joins TRBV9 and TRBJ1-2; D unresolved. Trimming shortened V by 4 bases and J by 7 bases, and 5 bases separated the two germline ends. This CDR3 has 10 amino acids. The germline V gene has CDR1 SGDLS and CDR2 YYNGEE. Here the CDR3 DNA reads TGTGCCAGCAGCCCCCCTGGCTACACCTTC. Its protein is CASSPPGYTF. Complete variable domain (other parts from reference TRBV9 and TRBJ1-2): DSGVTQTPKHLITATGQRVTLRCSPRSGDLSVYWYQQSLDQGLQFLIQYYNGEERAKGNILERFSAQQFPDLHSELNLSSLELGDSALYFCASSPPGYTFGSGTRLTVV.